The 24 T cell receptor beta chains presented below share a single source sample, sequenced in a study of beta chain features in type 1 diabetes. Study-wide points: Across all four CD4+ subsets, people with type 1 diabetes showed modestly shorter TCRB CDR3s.

Reverse transcribing all isolated RNA meant expressed TCRB transcripts were sequenced. Profiled with immunoSEQ multiplex PCR; TCRdb holds only in-frame clones, not every one. The sample contains about 160,000 clones, 7% to 9% of which appear only once. No antigens are known for them. Sequencing was done on a sample of central memory CD4+ T cells from blood. The receptor set was obtained from a man younger than 30 with type 1 diabetes.

The genes are TRBV21-1 and TRBJ2-5; TRBD1, as called in the table, went unchecked against the DNA. TRBV21-1 counts as a pseudogene. The CDR3 is 19 amino acids. CDR3: CASSPHETGTRGSEETQYF. The CDR3 DNA reads as TGTGCCAGCAGCCCGCATGAAACCGGGACCAGGGGGTCCGAAGAGACCCAGTACTTC.

This clone appeared a few times. The V gene is TRBV6-4, the J gene TRBJ2-3; D is uncertain. Germline assignment: CDR1 MRHNA and CDR2 SNTAGT. Deletions cut 2 bases from V and 8 bases from J, with 5 bases between. The CDR3 contains 11 residues. The CDR3: CASSDGPTQYF. The CDR3 nucleotides read TGTGCCAGCAGTGACGGGCCTACGCAGTATTTT.

The chain recombines TRBV6-1 with TRBJ1-1; 10 nucleotides agree with TRBD1. V lost 6 bases, J lost 4 bases, and 8 bases stayed unmatched. Germline V gene lookup returns CDR1 MNHNS and CDR2 SASEGT. The CDR3 totals 15 residues. CDR3 residues: CASRLKGQGSTEAFF. The DNA for the CDR3 is TGTGCCAGCAGGCTAAAGGGACAGGGGTCCACTGAAGCTTTCTTT.

This clone was observed many times. J is TRBJ1-5 and V is TRBV28, with 11 bases matching TRBD1. CDR1 and CDR2 from the germline V gene are MDHEN and SYDVKM. The CDR3 runs to 17 residues. V shed 5 bases, J shed 2 bases, and the junction held 8 bases outside the gene matches. This CDR3 is CASSPLGTGGGNQPQHF. CDR3 nucleotide sequence: TGTGCCAGCAGTCCCCTCGGGACAGGGGGTGGCAATCAGCCCCAGCATTTT.

This clone was observed a few times. The chain couples TRBV6-1 to TRBJ1-2; possibly TRBD1 for D (6 bases). The germline V gene has CDR1 MNHNS and CDR2 SASEGT. This CDR3 comprises 15 residues. With 1 base removed from V and 4 bases from J, the gap between germline ends came to 13 bases. The CDR3 DNA reads as TGTGCCAGCAGTGAAGAAGCCGGACAGATCTATGGCTACACCTTC. Its translation is CASSEEAGQIYGYTF.

The V gene is TRBV5-1, the J gene TRBJ1-1; D not certain. Germline V gene sequence: CDR1 SGHRS, CDR2 YFSETQ. V lost 1 base, J lost 3 bases, and 10 bases lay in between. This CDR3 spans 14 amino acids. CDR3 bases: TGCGCCAGCAGCTTGAGAGGGATTGACACTGAAGCTTTCTTT. Protein: CASSLRGIDTEAFF. Supplemented by reference TRBV5-1 and TRBJ1-1, the full variable domain reads KAGVTQTPRYLIKTRGQQVTLSCSPISGHRSVSWYQQTPGQGLQFLFEYFSETQRNKGNFPGRFSGRQFSNSRSEMNVSTLELGDSALYLCASSLRGIDTEAFFGQGTRLTVV.

V is TRBV4-3 and J is TRBJ1-4; D gene uncertain. Trimming removed 0 bases at V and 3 bases at J, with 14 bases between. Germline lookup yields CDR1 LGHNA and CDR2 YSLEER. This CDR3 is 17 amino acids long. The CDR3 protein is CASSQDALGSANEKLFF. For the CDR3, the DNA is TGCGCCAGCAGCCAAGATGCATTGGGGAGTGCTAATGAAAAACTGTTTTTT.

This clone was counted between two and nine times. The V gene is TRBV7-2, the J gene TRBJ2-1; 14 nucleotides agree with TRBD2. The germline V gene has CDR1 SGHTA and CDR2 FQGNSA. With 5 bases clipped from V and 7 bases from J, the junction kept 4 bases outside the gene matches. CDR3 size: 15 residues. CDR3 protein: CASSPTSGRVNEQFF. Written as DNA, the CDR3 is TGTGCCAGCAGCCCGACTAGCGGGAGGGTGAATGAGCAGTTCTTC.

The table lists this clone with many counts. The chain uses TRBV28 and TRBJ2-2; TRBD1 might be the D (6 bases). Germline V gene data show CDR1 as MDHEN and CDR2 as SYDVKM. The V gene lost 6 bases and the J gene lost 4 bases, with 12 bases spanning the gap. The CDR3 extends over 14 amino acids. The CDR3 nucleotides are TGTGCCAGCAGACGCAGGACAGCCACCGGGGAGCTGTTTTTT. It is translated as CASRRRTATGELFF.

The rearrangement uses TRBV30 and TRBJ2-2, with 9 bases matching TRBD2. V trimming: 1 base; J trimming: 5 bases; junction bases outside the gene matches: 8. CDR3 length equals 16 residues. Germline V lookup: CDR1 GTSNPN, CDR2 SVGIG (reference sequence). The CDR3 DNA sequence: TGTGCCTGGAGTGCTCTAGCGGGAAAGGCGACCGGGGAGCTGTTTTTT. Protein: CAWSALAGKATGELFF. The whole variable domain, filled in from reference TRBV30 and TRBJ2-2, reads SQTIHQWPATLVQPVGSPLSLECTVEGTSNPNLYWYRQAAGRGLQLLFYSVGIGQISSEVPQNLSASRPQDRQFILSSKKLLLSDSGFYLCAWSALAGKATGELFFGEGSRLTVL.

This clone has more than one count but fewer than ten. The chain uses TRBV6-5 and TRBJ2-1; 14 positions agree with TRBD2. Losses at the gene ends were 7 bases for V and 9 bases for J; bases not matched to a gene: 5. Germline loops: CDR1 MNHEY, CDR2 SVGAGI. The CDR3 extends over 14 amino acids. CDR3 residues: CASTGLAGGIEQFF. As DNA, the CDR3 is TGTGCCAGCACTGGACTAGCGGGAGGCATTGAGCAGTTCTTC.

There are a few counts of this clone. This sequence joins TRBV30 and TRBJ2-3, with 9 bases fitting TRBD2. From germline, CDR1 is GTSNPN and CDR2 SVGIG (reference sequence). V lost 1 base and J lost 8; bases outside the gene matches: 4. This CDR3 is built from 13 residues. The CDR3 DNA reads as TGTGCCTGGAGTGGCGGGGGGGCGGCTACGCAGTATTTT. Translated, it gives CAWSGGGAATQYF.

This chain links TRBV5-1 with TRBJ2-5, with a tentative D call TRBD2 (5 bases). The germline gives CDR1 SGHRS, CDR2 YFSETQ. Trimming removed 2 bases from V and 2 bases from J, with 13 bases in between. CDR3 length: 15 amino acids. CDR3 loop: CASSFQDGEQETQYF. The CDR3 DNA reads TGCGCCAGCAGCTTCCAGGACGGGGAGCAAGAGACCCAGTACTTC.

This clone was seen only a few times. The chain links TRBV19 to TRBJ2-6; D may be TRBD1 (5 bases). The CDR3 contains 17 residues. CDR1 and CDR2 (germline): LNHDA, SQIVND (reference sequence). Trimming shortened V by 10 bases and J by 0 bases, and 19 bases separated the two germline ends. The CDR3 DNA reads as TGTGCCAATCGACACTACCTCCAGGGCTCTGGGGCCAACGTCCTGACTTTC. Translated, it gives CANRHYLQGSGANVLTF.

The gene calls are TRBV7-9 and TRBJ2-5; 15 nucleotides line up with TRBD2. Germline CDR1 reads SEHNR; CDR2 reads FQNEAQ (reference sequence). The V gene end was trimmed by 5 bases and the J gene end by 4 bases; junction bases not matched to a gene: 2. The length of the CDR3 is 15 residues. The CDR3 DNA reads as TGTGCCAGCAGCCCGGGACTAGCGGGGGGAGAGACCCAGTACTTC. Protein product: CASSPGLAGGETQYF.

The V call is TRBV7-8, the J call TRBJ2-5; D is possibly TRBD1 (6 bases). Trimming stripped 0 bases from V and 4 bases from J, with 18 bases between. The germline V gene encodes CDR1 SGHVS and CDR2 FQNEAQ. This CDR3 is 17 amino acids long. The CDR3: CASSLAPQGYWGETQYF. CDR3 coding DNA: TGTGCCAGCAGCTTAGCCCCGCAGGGGTATTGGGGAGAGACCCAGTACTTC. Looking up the rest from reference TRBV7-8 and TRBJ2-5 gives the full variable domain: GAGVSQSPRYKVAKRGQDVALRCDPISGHVSLFWYQQALGQGPEFLTYFQNEAQLDKSGLPSDRFFAERPEGSVSTLKIQRTQQEDSAVYLCASSLAPQGYWGETQYFGPGTRLLVL.

This sequence joins TRBV27 and TRBJ1-2; D uncertain. Trimming left V 4 bases short and J 7 bases short, with 16 bases between. The V gene's germline CDR1 is MNHEY and CDR2 SMNVEV (reference sequence). The CDR3 runs to 14 residues. In DNA form, the CDR3 reads TGTGCCAGCAGTTCCGGGGAGATTTGGGCTGGCTACACCTTC. Its translation: CASSSGEIWAGYTF.

J is TRBJ2-5 and V is TRBV27; the match to TRBD2 covers 7 bases. This CDR3 has 13 residues. V shed 6 bases and J 9 bases; nucleotides not matched to a gene: 10. Germline values: CDR1 MNHEY, CDR2 SMNVEV (reference sequence). The chain's CDR3 is CASRYAGEVAQYF. The CDR3 nucleotides are TGTGCCAGCAGATATGCGGGGGAGGTGGCCCAGTACTTC.

This clone was seen a handful of times. The chain is built from TRBV18 and TRBJ1-5; D unresolved. CDR1 is KGHSH and CDR2 is LQKENI in the germline V gene. CDR3 size: 15 residues. Trimming shortened V by 6 bases and J by 2 bases, and 14 bases separated the two germline ends. The DNA of the CDR3 is TGTGCCAGCTCCCTTCAGGACGGGGGCAATCAGCCCCAGCATTTT. Translation gives CASSLQDGGNQPQHF.

This clone was recorded many times. This chain joins TRBV9 and TRBJ2-3, with D possibly matching TRBD2 (6 bases). V was shortened by 0 bases and J by 0 bases, with 11 bases between the two germline ends. Germline V CDR1 and CDR2: SGDLS, YYNGEE. The CDR3 consists of 16 residues. This CDR3 reads CASSVGARGSTDTQYF. CDR3 nucleotides: TGTGCCAGCAGCGTAGGTGCCCGGGGGAGCACAGATACGCAGTATTTT.

This clone showed up just a few times. The V and J genes are TRBV6-6 and TRBJ2-1; 7 nucleotides agree with TRBD1. The CDR3 has 16 amino acids. Per the germline V gene, CDR1 is MNHNY and CDR2 is SVGAGI (reference sequence). J gave up 5 bases and V 2 bases, and 9 bases lay outside the gene matches. CDR3 nucleotides: TGTGCCAGCAGTTACACCGACAGGGCTAGGGACAATGAGCAGTTCTTC. As protein: CASSYTDRARDNEQFF.

This chain uses TRBV6-6 with TRBJ1-3; maybe TRBD1 (5 bases). The germline CDR1 and CDR2 sequences are MNHNY and SVGAGI (reference sequence). V dropped 4 bases and J dropped 4 bases, with 11 bases sitting between them. The CDR3 has 14 residues. CDR3 residues: CASSSGGSGNTIYF. CDR3 in DNA: TGTGCCAGCAGTTCGGGGGGTTCCGGAAACACCATATATTTT.

The V and J genes are TRBV5-4 and TRBJ1-1; D gene ambiguous. The V and J ends lost 10 bases and 4 bases respectively, with 17 bases between them. Germline V lookup: CDR1 SGHNT, CDR2 YYREEE (reference sequence). The CDR3 has 13 amino acids. The CDR3 here is CASKRMAATEAFF. The CDR3 region has the DNA TGTGCCTCCAAGAGGATGGCTGCCACTGAAGCTTTCTTT.

This clone was detected only a few times. This chain links TRBV4-1 with TRBJ2-3, with D possibly being TRBD1 (6 bases). The CDR3 has 15 amino acids. Trimming left V 6 bases short and J 2 bases short, with 15 bases between. Germline V gene data show CDR1 as MGHRA and CDR2 as YSYEKL. CDR3 sequence: CASSHMVGATDTQYF. CDR3 nucleotide sequence: TGCGCCAGCAGTCACATGGTGGGGGCCACAGATACGCAGTATTTT.